This TCR beta chain was retrieved from a study of T cell responses to AZD1222 COVID-19 vaccine. V was clipped by 0 bases and J by 0 bases; unmatched bases: 2. CDR1 is LGHNA, CDR2 YSLEER, per germline. The CDR3 spans 18 residues. Profiled with immunoSEQ multiplex PCR; TCRdb holds only in-frame clones, not every one. This table has under 150,000 clones, approximately 88% appearing once. The sample was peripheral blood, taken 28 days after the second AZD1222 dose. The receptor comes from an adult who received the AZD1222 COVID-19 vaccine. V usage is TRBV4-3 and J usage is TRBJ2-2; 12 bases align to TRBD1. The CDR3 bases are TGCGCCAGCAGCCAAGACTGGGACAGGGGGCCGAACACCGGGGAGCTGTTTTTT. Translated, it gives CASSQDWDRGPNTGELFF.